A single sample is the source of the 4 T cell receptor beta chains below, sequenced in a study of cytomegalovirus exposure and HLA in healthy donors. 13 Jbeta primers and 60 Vbeta primers were used for the PCR. The method was immunoSEQ multiplex PCR; TCRdb's version includes in-frame clones alone and lacks a portion of them. This sample yields about 19,000 clones, of which 84% are seen a single time; around a fifth belongs to the top ten. The sequencing input was PBMCs. The receptors originated from a human donor in good health.

In DNA, the CDR3 is TGTGCCAGCATCCCGGGACAGAGCTATGGCTACACCTTC. This encodes CASIPGQSYGYTF. V gene TRBV28 combines with J gene TRBJ1-2, with 7 bases that match TRBD1. The CDR3 covers 13 residues. Germline values: CDR1 MDHEN, CDR2 SYDVKM. Trimming cost V 7 bases and J 4 bases; bases outside gene matches: 6.

The J gene is TRBJ1-3, the V gene TRBV7-2, with D unresolved. Trimming cost V 5 bases and J 0 bases, with 14 bases left between them. Germline V gene sequence: CDR1 SGHTA, CDR2 FQGNSA. This CDR3 spans 16 amino acids. The CDR3 spells CASSREVLSSGNTIYF. The CDR3 bases are TGTGCCAGCAGCCGGGAGGTTTTAAGCTCTGGAAACACCATATATTTT.

V is TRBV6-5 and J is TRBJ2-7; D is possibly TRBD2 (5 bases). This CDR3 is 14 amino acids long. Germline CDR1 reads MNHEY; CDR2 reads SVGAGI. V lost 4 bases to trimming and J lost 2 bases, with 12 bases between them. CDR3 sequence (DNA): TGTGCCAGCAGTTCCCTGAGGGCGACCTACGAGCAGTACTTC. Protein product: CASSSLRATYEQYF.

Comments on this clone: An end of the junction differs from the germline gene, which may be a read error. The V call is TRBV19, the J call TRBJ2-7; possibly TRBD2 for D (5 bases). CDR1 and CDR2 from the germline V gene are LNHDA and SQIVND (reference sequence). The CDR3 spans 17 residues. CDR3 amino acids: CASSIRSSLTISSEQYF. The CDR3, as DNA: TGTGCCAGTAGTATACGGTCCTCCCTGACTATTTCCTCCGAGCAGTACTTC.